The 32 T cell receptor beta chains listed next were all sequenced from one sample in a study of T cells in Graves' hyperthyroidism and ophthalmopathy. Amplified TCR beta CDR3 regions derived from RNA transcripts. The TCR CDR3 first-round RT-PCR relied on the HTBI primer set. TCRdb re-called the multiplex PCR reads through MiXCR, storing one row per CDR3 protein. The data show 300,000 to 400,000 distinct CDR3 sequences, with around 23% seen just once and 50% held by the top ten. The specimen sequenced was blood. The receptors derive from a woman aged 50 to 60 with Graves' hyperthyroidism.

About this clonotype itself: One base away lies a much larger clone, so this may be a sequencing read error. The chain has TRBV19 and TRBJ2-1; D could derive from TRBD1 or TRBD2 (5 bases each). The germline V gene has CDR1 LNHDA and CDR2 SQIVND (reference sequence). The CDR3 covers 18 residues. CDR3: CARSVNPGRRYPHNEQFF. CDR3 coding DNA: TGTGCCCGTAGTGTGAATCCGGGACGGAGGTACCCGCACAATGAGCAGTTCTTC. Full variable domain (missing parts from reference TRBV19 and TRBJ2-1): DGGITQSPKYLFRKEGQNVTLSCEQNLNHDAMYWYRQDPGQGLRLIYYSQIVNDFQKGDIAEGYSVSREKKESFPLTVTSAQKNPTAFYLCARSVNPGRRYPHNEQFFGPGTRLTVL.

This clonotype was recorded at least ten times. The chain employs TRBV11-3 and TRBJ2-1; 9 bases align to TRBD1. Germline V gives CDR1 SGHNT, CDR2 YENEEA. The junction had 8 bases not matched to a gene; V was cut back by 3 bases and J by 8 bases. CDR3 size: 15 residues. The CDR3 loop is CASSFRGQGLHEQFF. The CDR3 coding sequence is TGTGCCAGCAGCTTTAGGGGACAGGGTTTACATGAGCAGTTCTTC.

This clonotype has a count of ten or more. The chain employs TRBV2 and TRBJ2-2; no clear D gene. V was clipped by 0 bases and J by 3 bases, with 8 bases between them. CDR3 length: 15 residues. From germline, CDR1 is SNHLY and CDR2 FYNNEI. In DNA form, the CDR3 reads TGTGCCAGCAGTGAAGCGACACTATACACCGGGGAGCTGTTTTTT. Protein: CASSEATLYTGELFF. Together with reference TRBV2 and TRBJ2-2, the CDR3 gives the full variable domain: EPEVTQTPSHQVTQMGQEVILRCVPISNHLYFYWYRQILGQKVEFLVSFYNNEISEKSEIFDDQFSVERPDGSNFTLKIRSTKLEDSAMYFCASSEATLYTGELFFGEGSRLTVL.

In nucleotides, the CDR3 is TGTGCCAGCAGCCCGGCGGGATTCCGAGCTAACACCGGGGAGCTGTTTTTT. Its translation: CASSPAGFRANTGELFF. This chain uses TRBV5-5 with TRBJ2-2, with a weak D call TRBD2 (6 bases). V was shortened by 4 bases and J by 2 bases, with 18 bases between the two germline ends. Germline values: CDR1 SGHKS, CDR2 YYEKEE (reference sequence). The CDR3 is made up of 17 amino acids.

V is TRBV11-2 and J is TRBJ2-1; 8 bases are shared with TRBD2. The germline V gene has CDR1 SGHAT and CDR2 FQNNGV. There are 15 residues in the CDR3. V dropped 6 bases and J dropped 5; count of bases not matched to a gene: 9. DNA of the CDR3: TGTGCCAGCAGTCCCAGCGGGAGTAGCGACAATGAGCAGTTCTTC. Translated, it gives CASSPSGSSDNEQFF.

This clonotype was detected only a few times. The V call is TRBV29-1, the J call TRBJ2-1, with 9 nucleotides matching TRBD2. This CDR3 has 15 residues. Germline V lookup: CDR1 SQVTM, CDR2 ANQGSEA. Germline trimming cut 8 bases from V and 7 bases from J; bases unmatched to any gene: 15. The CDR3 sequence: CSHAGGAGGGNEQFF. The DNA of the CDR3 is TGCAGCCACGCGGGAGGGGCGGGAGGTGGGAATGAGCAGTTCTTC.

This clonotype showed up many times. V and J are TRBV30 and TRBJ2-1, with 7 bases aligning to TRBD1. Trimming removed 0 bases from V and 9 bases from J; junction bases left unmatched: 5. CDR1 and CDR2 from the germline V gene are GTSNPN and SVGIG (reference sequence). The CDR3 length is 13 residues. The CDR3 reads CAWSVQGPGEQFF. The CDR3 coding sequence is TGTGCCTGGAGTGTACAGGGGCCGGGTGAGCAGTTCTTC.

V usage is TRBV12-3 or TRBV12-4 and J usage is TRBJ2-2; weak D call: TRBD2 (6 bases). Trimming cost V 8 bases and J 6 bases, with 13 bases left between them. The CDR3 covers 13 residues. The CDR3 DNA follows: TGTGCCAGCTCATTGCGGGGAGCCGGGGAGCTGTTTTTT. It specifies CASSLRGAGELFF.

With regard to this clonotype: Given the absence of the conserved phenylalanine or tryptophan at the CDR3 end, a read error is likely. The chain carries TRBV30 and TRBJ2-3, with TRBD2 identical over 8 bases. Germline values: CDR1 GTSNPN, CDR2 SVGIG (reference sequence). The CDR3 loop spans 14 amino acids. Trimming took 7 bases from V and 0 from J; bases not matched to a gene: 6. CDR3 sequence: CAFERGQSTDTQYL. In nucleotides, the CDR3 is TGTGCCTTTGAGCGGGGGCAGAGCACAGATACGCAGTATCTT.

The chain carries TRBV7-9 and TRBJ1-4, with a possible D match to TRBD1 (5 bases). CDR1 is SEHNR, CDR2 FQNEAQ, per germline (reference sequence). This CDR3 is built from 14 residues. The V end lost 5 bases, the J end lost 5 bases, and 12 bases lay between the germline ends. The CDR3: CASSTGTYNEKLFF. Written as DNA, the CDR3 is TGTGCCAGCAGCACCGGGACTTACAATGAAAAACTGTTTTTT.

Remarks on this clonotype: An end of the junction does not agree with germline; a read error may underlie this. CDR3 nucleotides: TGTGCCAGTAGTATAACCCAGGCGGGGACTGAAGTTTTCTTT. Amino acids: CASSITQAGTEVFF. The chain combines TRBV19 with TRBJ1-1; TRBD1 is a possible D gene (5 bases). The length of the CDR3 is 14 residues. CDR1 is LNHDA and CDR2 is SQIVND in the germline V gene (reference sequence).

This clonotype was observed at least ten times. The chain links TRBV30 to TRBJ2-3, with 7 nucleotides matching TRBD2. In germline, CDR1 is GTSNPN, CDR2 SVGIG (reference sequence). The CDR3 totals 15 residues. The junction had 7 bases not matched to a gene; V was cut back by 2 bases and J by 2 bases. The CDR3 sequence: CAWSLERGSTDTQYF. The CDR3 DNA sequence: TGTGCCTGGAGTTTGGAGCGGGGATCCACAGATACGCAGTATTTT.

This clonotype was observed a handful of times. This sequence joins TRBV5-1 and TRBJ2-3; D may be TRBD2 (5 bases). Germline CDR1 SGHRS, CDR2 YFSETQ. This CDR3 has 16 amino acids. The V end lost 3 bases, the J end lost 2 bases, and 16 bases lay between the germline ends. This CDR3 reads CASSSTTTTATDTQYF. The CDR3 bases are TGCGCCAGCAGCTCGACTACAACCACTGCCACAGATACGCAGTATTTT.

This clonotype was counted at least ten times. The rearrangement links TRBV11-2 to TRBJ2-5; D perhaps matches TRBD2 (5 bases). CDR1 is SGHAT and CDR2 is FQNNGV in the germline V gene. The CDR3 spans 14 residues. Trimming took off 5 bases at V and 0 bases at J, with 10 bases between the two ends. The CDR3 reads CASSPVRDQETQYF. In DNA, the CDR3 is TGTGCCAGCAGCCCCGTGAGGGACCAAGAGACCCAGTACTTC.

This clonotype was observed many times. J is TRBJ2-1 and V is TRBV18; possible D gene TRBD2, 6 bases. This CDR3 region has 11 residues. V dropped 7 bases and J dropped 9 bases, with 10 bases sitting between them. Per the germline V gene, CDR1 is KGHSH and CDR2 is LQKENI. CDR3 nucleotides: TGTGCCAGCTTAAAAGCGGGTGAGCAGTTCTTC. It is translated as CASLKAGEQFF.

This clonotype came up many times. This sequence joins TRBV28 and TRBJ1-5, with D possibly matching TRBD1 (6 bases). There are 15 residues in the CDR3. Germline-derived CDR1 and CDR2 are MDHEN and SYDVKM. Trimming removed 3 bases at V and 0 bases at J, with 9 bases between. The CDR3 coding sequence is TGTGCCAGCAGTTTCGGACAGCCTAGCAATCAGCCCCAGCATTTT. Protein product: CASSFGQPSNQPQHF.

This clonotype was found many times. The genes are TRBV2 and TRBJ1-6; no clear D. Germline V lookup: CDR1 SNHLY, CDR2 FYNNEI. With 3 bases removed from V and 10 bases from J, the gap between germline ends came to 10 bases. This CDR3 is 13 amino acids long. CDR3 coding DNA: TGTGCCAGCAGTGAGTCGAGGTACTCACCCCTCCACTTT. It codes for CASSESRYSPLHF.

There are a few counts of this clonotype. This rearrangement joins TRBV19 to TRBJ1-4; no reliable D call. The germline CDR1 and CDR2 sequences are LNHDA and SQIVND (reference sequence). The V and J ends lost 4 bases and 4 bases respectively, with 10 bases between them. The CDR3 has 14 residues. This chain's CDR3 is CASSTRADNEKLFF. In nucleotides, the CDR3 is TGTGCCAGTAGTACACGGGCGGATAATGAAAAACTGTTTTTT.

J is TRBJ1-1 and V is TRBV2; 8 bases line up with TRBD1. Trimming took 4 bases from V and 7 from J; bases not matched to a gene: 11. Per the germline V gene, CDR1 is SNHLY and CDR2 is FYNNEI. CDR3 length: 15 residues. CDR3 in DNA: TGTGCCAGCAGTGGTGTCAGGGGGCGCGCCGGTGAAGCTTTCTTT. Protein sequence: CASSGVRGRAGEAFF.

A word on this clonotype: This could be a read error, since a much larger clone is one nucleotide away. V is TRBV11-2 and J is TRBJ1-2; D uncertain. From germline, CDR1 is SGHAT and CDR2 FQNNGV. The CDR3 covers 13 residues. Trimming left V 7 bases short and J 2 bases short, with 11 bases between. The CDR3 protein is CASISDLNYGYTF. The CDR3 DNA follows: TGTGCCAGCATCTCAGATTTAAACTATGGCTACACCTTC.

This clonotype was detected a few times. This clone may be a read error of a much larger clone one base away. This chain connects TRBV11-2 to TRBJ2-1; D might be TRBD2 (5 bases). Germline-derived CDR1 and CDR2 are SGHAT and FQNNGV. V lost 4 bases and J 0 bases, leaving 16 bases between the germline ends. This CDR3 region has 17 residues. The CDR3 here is CASSSTRVGSSYNEQFF. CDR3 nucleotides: TGTGCCAGCAGCTCAACTAGGGTGGGAAGCTCCTACAATGAGCAGTTCTTC.

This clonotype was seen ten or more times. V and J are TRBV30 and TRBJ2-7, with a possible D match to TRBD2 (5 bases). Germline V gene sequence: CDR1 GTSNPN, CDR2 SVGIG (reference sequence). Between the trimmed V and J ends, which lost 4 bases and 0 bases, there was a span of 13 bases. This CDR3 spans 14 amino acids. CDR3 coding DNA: TGTGCCTGGAAGGTGAGGGCCAGCTCCTACGAGCAGTACTTC. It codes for CAWKVRASSYEQYF.

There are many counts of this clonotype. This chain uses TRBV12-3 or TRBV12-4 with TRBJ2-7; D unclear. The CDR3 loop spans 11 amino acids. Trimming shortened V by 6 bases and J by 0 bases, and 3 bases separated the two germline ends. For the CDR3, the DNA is TGTGCCAGCAGCCACTCCTACGAGCAGTACTTC. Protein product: CASSHSYEQYF.

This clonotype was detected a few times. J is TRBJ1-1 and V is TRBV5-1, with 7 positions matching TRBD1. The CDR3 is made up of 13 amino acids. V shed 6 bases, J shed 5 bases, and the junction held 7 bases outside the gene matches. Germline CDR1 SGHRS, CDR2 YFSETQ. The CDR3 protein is CASIDRVGTEAFF. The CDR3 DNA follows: TGCGCCAGCATAGACAGGGTAGGGACTGAAGCTTTCTTT.

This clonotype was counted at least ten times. CDR3 bases: TGTGCCAGCAGCTTAGCTGGAACTCGGGACACTGAAGCTTTCTTT. Translating gives CASSLAGTRDTEAFF. The V and J genes are TRBV7-8 and TRBJ1-1; no clear D gene. Germline loops: CDR1 SGHVS, CDR2 FQNEAQ. This CDR3 region has 15 residues. Trimming took 0 bases from V and 3 from J, leaving 11 bases between them.

The CDR3: CASSLGWRGALPDTQYF. In nucleotides, the CDR3 is TGTGCCAGCAGCTTAGGATGGCGGGGTGCCCTACCGGATACGCAGTATTTT. The chain combines TRBV11-3 with TRBJ2-3, with a weak D call TRBD2 (6 bases). Germline V lookup: CDR1 SGHNT, CDR2 YENEEA. The CDR3 totals 17 residues. V lost 1 base, J lost 6 bases, and 20 bases lay in between.

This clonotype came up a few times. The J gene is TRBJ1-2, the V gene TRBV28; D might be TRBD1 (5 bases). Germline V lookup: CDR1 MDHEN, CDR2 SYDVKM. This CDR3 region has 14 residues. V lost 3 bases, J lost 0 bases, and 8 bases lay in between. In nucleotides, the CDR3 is TGTGCCAGCAGTTTTGGGGGACCTAACTATGGCTACACCTTC. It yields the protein CASSFGGPNYGYTF.

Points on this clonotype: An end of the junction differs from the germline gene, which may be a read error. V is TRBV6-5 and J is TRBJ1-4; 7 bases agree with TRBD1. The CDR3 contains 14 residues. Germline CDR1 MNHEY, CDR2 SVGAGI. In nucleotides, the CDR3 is TGTGCCAGCAGTTACCCGGGACAGTATGAAGAACTGTTTTTT. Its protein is CASSYPGQYEELFF.

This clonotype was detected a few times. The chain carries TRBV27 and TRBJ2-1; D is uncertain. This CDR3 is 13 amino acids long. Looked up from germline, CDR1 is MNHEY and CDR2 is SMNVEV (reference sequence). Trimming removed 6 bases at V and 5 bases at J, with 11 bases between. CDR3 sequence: CASRIVYDNEQFF. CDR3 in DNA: TGTGCCAGCAGGATAGTTTACGACAATGAGCAGTTCTTC.

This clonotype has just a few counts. CDR3 DNA: TGTGCCAGCATCAGCGGGACGGATGATAGCAATCAGCCCCAGCATTTT. Translation: CASISGTDDSNQPQHF. This chain connects TRBV27 to TRBJ1-5, with TRBD1 as a possible D gene (5 bases). This CDR3 contains 16 residues. V was clipped by 7 bases and J by 0 bases, with 16 bases between them. CDR1 and CDR2 (germline): MNHEY, SMNVEV (reference sequence).

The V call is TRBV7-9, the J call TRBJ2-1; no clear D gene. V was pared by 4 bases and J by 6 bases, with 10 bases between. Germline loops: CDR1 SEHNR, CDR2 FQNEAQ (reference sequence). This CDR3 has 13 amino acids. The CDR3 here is CASSSDGPNEQFF. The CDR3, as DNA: TGTGCCAGCAGCTCGGACGGCCCCAATGAGCAGTTCTTC.

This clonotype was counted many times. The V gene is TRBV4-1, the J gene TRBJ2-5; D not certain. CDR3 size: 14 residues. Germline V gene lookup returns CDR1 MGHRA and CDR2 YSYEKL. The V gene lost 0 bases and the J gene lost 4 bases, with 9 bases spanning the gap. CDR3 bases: TGCGCCAGCAGCCAAGATCCTTGGGGAGAGACCCAGTACTTC. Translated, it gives CASSQDPWGETQYF.